These 5 T cell receptor gamma chains were all obtained from the same sample, sequenced in a study of gamma delta lymphoproliferative disorders and STAT genes (dated 2018 in TCRdb). For both patients and controls, peripheral blood mononuclear cells were isolated, and the genomic DNA from these cells was used for TCR sequencing. The library was built by means of multiplex PCR. Data came from an Illumina MiSeq. TCRdb reprocessed the public reads with the caller CATT; rows with the same DNA were merged afterwards. For this sample the table gives 5,000 or so gamma-chain clones, of which approximately 7.9% were detected only once. The ten top clones hold 2.5% to 3% of the sample. Sequenced material: blood. These receptors came from a human donor in good health.

This clone ranks as medium-sized. CDR3 amino acids: CATWGTNYYKKLF. The CDR3 DNA sequence: TGTGCCACCTGGGGGACGAATTATTATAAGAAACTCTTT. The V gene is TRGV8, the J gene TRGJ1 or TRGJ2. Here the J gene was assigned by germline matching of the DNA, as TCRdb has none. This CDR3 region has 13 residues. Germline V gene sequence: CDR1 VENAVY, CDR2 YDSYNSRV. V shed 5 bases, J shed 0 bases, and the junction held 4 bases outside the gene matches.

Only a few counts were recorded for this clone. Only one base separates this from a far larger clonotype, so it likely reflects a read error. Different DNA sequences within this sample yield the same CDR3. The V gene is TRGV10, the J gene TRGJP1. TCRdb is silent on the J gene; assignment here came from matching the DNA to germline. TRGV10 is sorted into the ORF group, with uncertain function. This CDR3 spans 16 amino acids. CDR3 loop: CAACHQDNTTGWFKIF. As DNA, the CDR3 is TGTGCCGCGTGCCATCAGGATAATACCACTGGTTGGTTCAAGATATTT.

This clone rates as medium-sized. This chain connects TRGV8 to TRGJ1 or TRGJ2. The J gene, absent from TCRdb, was called here by matching the DNA to germline. V lost 0 bases and J lost 0; bases outside the gene matches: 5. The CDR3 consists of 15 residues. Germline V gives CDR1 VENAVY, CDR2 YDSYNSRV. CDR3: CATWDRPLNYYKKLF. CDR3 nucleotides: TGTGCCACCTGGGATAGGCCCTTGAATTATTATAAGAAACTCTTT.

This clone is medium-sized (0.01 to 0.1%) in the sample. The chain recombines TRGV11 with TRGJP2. Here the J gene came from matching the DNA to germline, since TCRdb omits it. TRGV11 is classed as an ORF, of uncertain function. This CDR3 comprises 14 residues. The junction had 3 bases not matched to a gene; V was cut back by 2 bases and J by 6 bases. The CDR3 spells CACWIRLRDWIKTF. DNA for the CDR3: TGTGCCTGCTGGATTAGGCTGCGTGATTGGATCAAGACGTTT.

This clone was picked up a small number of times. It is unclear where the CDR3 begins or ends on the DNA, so no DNA is shown, and the CDR3 is as TCRdb lists it. The J segment was not called; the V segment is TRGV11. TRGV11 is treated as an ORF (open reading frame) with a function not yet certain. The CDR3 region is 16 residues in length, termini included. The CDR3 loop is CTTVPAGLTTGWFKIF.